A selection of T cell receptor beta chains follows, all from one sample in a study of blood T cell repertoires in COVID-19. The data were produced by immunoSEQ multiplex PCR, yet TCRdb's version contains in-frame clones alone and is incomplete. The repertoire holds some 130,000 clones, with roughly 87% as singletons. Material for sequencing was PBMCs or T cells enriched from blood (not recorded which). The source is a man under 40 who had recovered from COVID-19. Both conserved end residues are part of each CDR3. Each record gives: CDR3 protein, CDR3 DNA, J gene, D gene, V gene, clone size. The D gene is left open where the match is weak. Clone sizes are given selectively: once, few, many, or a class where the clone is expanded.

CDR3: CASSLAGFNEQFF
DNA: TGCGCCAGCAGCTTGGCAGGGTTTAATGAGCAGTTCTTC
J: TRBJ2-1
D: NA
V: TRBV5-1
size: NA

CDR3: CAISDRDTNEQYF
DNA: TGTGCCATCAGTGACAGGGACACCAACGAGCAGTACTTC
J: TRBJ2-7
D: NA
V: TRBV10-3
size: NA

CDR3: CASSLGLAGGGGEQFF
DNA: TGTGCCAGCAGCTTAGGACTGGCGGGAGGAGGAGGTGAGCAGTTCTTC
J: TRBJ2-1
D: TRBD2
V: TRBV7-2
size: NA

CDR3: CASSDLNTGELFF
DNA: TGCGCCAGCAGTGATCTAAACACCGGGGAGCTGTTTTTT
J: TRBJ2-2
D: NA
V: TRBV10-2
size: NA

CDR3: CASSLGGQNYGYTF
DNA: TGTGCCAGCAGTTTAGGCGGTCAGAACTATGGCTACACCTTC
J: TRBJ1-2
D: NA
V: TRBV28
size: NA

CDR3: CASRGQNTDTQYF
DNA: TGTGCCAGCAGAGGACAGAACACAGATACGCAGTATTTT
J: TRBJ2-3
D: NA
V: TRBV5-4
size: NA

CDR3: CASSSSSNQPQHF
DNA: TGTGCCAGTAGTTCCAGTAGCAATCAGCCCCAGCATTTT
J: TRBJ1-5
D: NA
V: TRBV19
size: many

CDR3: CASSMSGGSEQFF
DNA: TGTGCCAGTAGTATGTCAGGGGGGAGTGAGCAGTTCTTC
J: TRBJ2-1
D: NA
V: TRBV19
size: NA

CDR3: CSASDGGYEQYF
DNA: TGCAGTGCTAGTGACGGAGGCTACGAGCAGTACTTC
J: TRBJ2-7
D: NA
V: TRBV20-1
size: NA

CDR3: CASSSGTGGFSEQFF
DNA: TGCGCCAGCAGTTCCGGGACAGGGGGATTTTCTGAGCAGTTCTTC
J: TRBJ2-1
D: TRBD1
V: TRBV5-1
size: once

CDR3: CASSSDRGSNEQFF
DNA: TGTGCCAGCAGCTCGGACAGGGGCTCAAATGAGCAGTTCTTC
J: TRBJ2-1
D: TRBD1
V: TRBV7-3
size: NA

CDR3: CASSSPGTRGTGELFF
DNA: TGTGCCAGCAGCTCCCCCGGGACTAGAGGCACCGGGGAGCTGTTTTTT
J: TRBJ2-2
D: TRBD2
V: TRBV5-5
size: NA

CDR3: CASSPPGGMQPQHF
DNA: TGTGCCAGCTCACCACCGGGGGGGATGCAGCCCCAGCATTTT
J: TRBJ1-5
D: NA
V: TRBV18
size: NA